This TCR beta chain was recorded in a study of T cells in Graves' hyperthyroidism and ophthalmopathy. Study-level results: A model built on 13 V-J features separated ophthalmopathy from stable hyperthyroidism. Ophthalmopathy prediction by the model preceded onset by a median about 6.3 months. Blood also carried most thyroid clonotypes expanded above 0.001.

The junction had 4 bases not matched to a gene; V was cut back by 4 bases and J by 14 bases. The CDR3 has 10 amino acids. The V gene's germline CDR1 is SGHNT and CDR2 YYREEE (reference sequence). Exclusion criteria comprised uncontrolled infection, other autoimmune disease, pregnancy or lactation. RNA transcripts provided the source from which TCR beta CDR3 regions were amplified. First-round RT-PCR with HTBI primers amplified the TCR CDR3 region. TCRdb fed the multiplex PCR reads into MiXCR, producing one record per CDR3 protein. The sample has around 540,000 distinct CDR3 sequences, about 43% seen once. Turning to this clonotype: Its antigen is still unknown.

The chain combines TRBV5-4 with TRBJ1-2, with 8 positions matching TRBD1. The receptor's source is a young woman with Graves' hyperthyroidism. The sample was peripheral blood or thyroid tissue (not recorded which). The CDR3 region has the DNA TGTGCCAGCAGCACGGACAGGGCAACCTTC. It is translated as CASSTDRATF.